Reported below is one T cell receptor (beta chain). CDR1 and CDR2 from the germline V gene are SNHLY and FYNNEI. V shed 6 bases and J shed 2 bases, with 10 bases lying between them. The CDR3 runs to 13 residues. This record comes from a study of T cell responses to AZD1222 COVID-19 vaccine. The data were produced by immunoSEQ multiplex PCR, yet TCRdb's version contains in-frame clones alone and is incomplete. The sample has 150,000 to 200,000 clones, 90% seen once. This clonotype originated in an adult in good health. This sequence joins TRBV2 and TRBJ1-1; D may be TRBD1 (5 bases). The sample consisted of peripheral blood, taken on day 0 of AZD1222 vaccination. The CDR3 coding sequence is TGTGCCAGCAGGTTACAGGAAAACACTGAAGCTTTCTTT. This sequence encodes CASRLQENTEAFF. The full variable domain, with the rest looked up from reference TRBV2 and TRBJ1-1, is EPEVTQTPSHQVTQMGQEVILRCVPISNHLYFYWYRQILGQKVEFLVSFYNNEISEKSEIFDDQFSVERPDGSNFTLKIRSTKLEDSAMYFCASRLQENTEAFFGQGTRLTVV.